The entry below describes one T cell receptor (beta chain). The entry originates in a study of CD8+ T cells in alopecia areata. Treatment indicated: oral pan-JAK inhibitor, 5-10 mg twice daily. The CDR3 has 15 residues. Germline V gene sequence: CDR1 MGHDK, CDR2 SYGVNS. V was shortened by 8 bases and J by 3 bases, with 16 bases between the two germline ends. RNA extraction was followed by reverse transcription into cDNA, which acted as the sequencing template. Repertoires were generated with immunoSEQ multiplex PCR, while TCRdb's copy carries only in-frame clones and drops some. The sample consists of about 110,000 clones, 84% of them appearing once.

This receptor was taken from a human donor with alopecia areata. J is TRBJ2-2 and V is TRBV25-1; possibly TRBD2 for D (6 bases). The starting material was CD8+ T cells sorted from blood, obtained at week 24, from a patient treated with tofacitinib. The chain's CDR3 is CASRSGLLDTGELFF. The CDR3 bases are TGTGCCAGCCGGTCGGGACTTTTAGACACCGGGGAGCTGTTTTTT.